The 2 T cell receptor beta chains below come from one sample, sequenced in a study of human T cells and chemical hapten exposure. Regarding time point: patch test 1, 2 weeks after DPC sensitization. Treatment denoted: therapeutic diphenylcyclopropenone sensitization with weekly scalp DPC. TCRdb recomputed calls from the RACE reads with MiXCR, one row per CDR3 protein. The sample has tens of thousands of distinct CDR3 sequences, around 11% seen once. Here the sequenced sample was whole blood, taken in connection with sensitization to the hapten diphenylcyclopropenone (DPC). Source of these receptors: a woman aged 60-75 years with alopecia areata. Some clones in this sample may be carry-over from other donors' samples.

The chain couples TRBV9 to TRBJ2-3, with a tentative D call TRBD2 (6 bases). This CDR3 contains 17 residues. V was trimmed by 4 bases and J by 0 bases, leaving 18 bases between them. Germline CDR1 and CDR2: SGDLS and YYNGEE. The chain's CDR3 is CASSPRRDFPSTDTQYF. CDR3 nucleotide sequence: TGTGCCAGCAGCCCTCGTCGGGACTTCCCTAGCACAGATACGCAGTATTTT.

In its sample, this clonotype was seen many times. The chain recombines TRBV4-1 with TRBJ2-7; perhaps TRBD2 as D (6 bases). CDR1 and CDR2 from the germline V gene are MGHRA and YSYEKL. Trimming shortened V by 3 bases and J by 3 bases, and 6 bases separated the two germline ends. The CDR3 is 12 amino acids. CDR3 nucleotide sequence: TGCGCCAGCAGCCAGGGGGGCTACGAGCAGTACTTC. This sequence encodes CASSQGGYEQYF.